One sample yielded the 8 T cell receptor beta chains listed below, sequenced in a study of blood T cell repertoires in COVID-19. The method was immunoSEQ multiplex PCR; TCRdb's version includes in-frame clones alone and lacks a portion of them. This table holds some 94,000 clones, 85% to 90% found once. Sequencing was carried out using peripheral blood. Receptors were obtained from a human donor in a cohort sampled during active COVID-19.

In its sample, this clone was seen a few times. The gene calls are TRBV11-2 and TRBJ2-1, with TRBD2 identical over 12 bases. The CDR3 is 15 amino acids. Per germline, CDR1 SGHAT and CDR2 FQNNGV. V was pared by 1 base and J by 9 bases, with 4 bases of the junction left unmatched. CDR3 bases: TGTGCCAGCAGCTTAGCTAGCGGGAGGGCCGGTGAGCAGTTCTTC. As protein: CASSLASGRAGEQFF.

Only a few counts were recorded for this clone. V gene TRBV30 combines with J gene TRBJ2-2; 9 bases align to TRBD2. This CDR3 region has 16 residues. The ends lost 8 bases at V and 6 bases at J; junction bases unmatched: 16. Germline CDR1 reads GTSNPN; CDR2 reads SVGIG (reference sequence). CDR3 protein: CATRPLSGSGPGELFF. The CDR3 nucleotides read TGTGCCACTAGGCCCCTTAGCGGGAGCGGTCCCGGGGAGCTGTTTTTT.

Here the CDR3 DNA reads TGTGCCAGCAGCCCCCTGGACAGGGTGTACACTGAAGCTTTCTTT. Its protein product is CASSPLDRVYTEAFF. V usage is TRBV9 and J usage is TRBJ1-1, with 8 bases fitting TRBD1. Germline CDR1 and CDR2: SGDLS and YYNGEE. The CDR3 contains 15 residues. J lost 3 bases, V lost 4 bases, and 8 bases had no gene match.

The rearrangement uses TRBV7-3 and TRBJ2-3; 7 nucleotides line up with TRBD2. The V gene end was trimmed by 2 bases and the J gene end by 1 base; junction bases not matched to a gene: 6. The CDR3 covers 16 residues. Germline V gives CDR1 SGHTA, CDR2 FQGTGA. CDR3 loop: CASSLGVSGRTDTQYF. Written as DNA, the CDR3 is TGTGCCAGCAGCTTAGGCGTTAGCGGGCGCACAGATACGCAGTATTTT.

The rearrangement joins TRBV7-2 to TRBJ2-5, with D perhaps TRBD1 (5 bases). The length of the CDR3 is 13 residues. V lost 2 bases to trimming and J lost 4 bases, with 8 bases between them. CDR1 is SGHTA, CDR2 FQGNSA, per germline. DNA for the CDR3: TGTGCCAGCAGCTTATCGCAGGGAGAGACCCAGTACTTC. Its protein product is CASSLSQGETQYF.

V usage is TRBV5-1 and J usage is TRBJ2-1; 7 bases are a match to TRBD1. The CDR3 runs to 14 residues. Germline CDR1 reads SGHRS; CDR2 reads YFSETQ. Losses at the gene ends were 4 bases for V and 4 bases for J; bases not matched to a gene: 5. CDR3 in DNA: TGCGCCAGCAGCACCCGACAGGGATACAATGAGCAGTTCTTC. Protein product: CASSTRQGYNEQFF.

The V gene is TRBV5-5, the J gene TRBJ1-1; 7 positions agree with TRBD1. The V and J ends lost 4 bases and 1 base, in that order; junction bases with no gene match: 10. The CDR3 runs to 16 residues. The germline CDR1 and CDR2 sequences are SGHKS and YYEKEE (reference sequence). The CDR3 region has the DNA TGTGCCAGCAGCCCCCGGTGGGGACAGACGAACACTGAAGCTTTCTTT. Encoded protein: CASSPRWGQTNTEAFF.

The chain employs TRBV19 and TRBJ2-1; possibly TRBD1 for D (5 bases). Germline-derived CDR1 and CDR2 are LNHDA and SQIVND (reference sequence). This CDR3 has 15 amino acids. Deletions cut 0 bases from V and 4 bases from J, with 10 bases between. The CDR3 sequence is CASSIDKTAYNEQFF. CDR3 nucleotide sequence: TGTGCCAGTAGTATAGACAAGACAGCTTACAATGAGCAGTTCTTC.